This TCR beta chain was sequenced in a study of human T cells and chemical hapten exposure. Overall study: Sensitizing treatment utilized 2% DPC over a roughly 2 cm by roughly 2 cm portion of upper inner arm skin.

The CDR3 spans 15 residues. With V trimmed by 6 bases and J by 0 bases, 7 bases remained unmatched. CDR1 is DFQATT, CDR2 SNEGSKA, per germline (reference sequence). As the library was built, unique molecular identifiers were attached to individual cDNA molecules. TCRdb passed the RACE reads through MiXCR, listing each CDR3 protein once. Found here are approximately 70,000 distinct CDR3 sequences, 9.8% of them singletons; the top ten hold 2.5% to 3.5%. Described time point: patch test 1, 2 weeks after DPC sensitization. Treatment noted: therapeutic diphenylcyclopropenone sensitization with weekly scalp DPC.

This TCR came from a woman between 40 and 55 years old with alopecia areata. Some clones in this sample may be carry-over from other donors' samples. This specimen consisted of whole blood, obtained in connection with sensitization to the hapten diphenylcyclopropenone (DPC). The chain couples TRBV20-1 to TRBJ2-2; 7 bases line up with TRBD2. CDR3 DNA sequence: TGCAGTGCCCGGCGGGGGAGTACGAACACCGGGGAGCTGTTTTTT. It codes for CSARRGSTNTGELFF.